Shown below are 26 T cell receptor beta chains from a single sample sequenced in a study of T cell changes during pregnancy in multiple sclerosis. Repertoires were generated with immunoSEQ multiplex PCR, while TCRdb's copy carries only in-frame clones and drops some. Among about 44,000 clones listed, 92% were seen once. Sequenced here: CD4+ T cells from peripheral blood mononuclear cells, sampled in the first trimester of pregnancy. These receptors all come from a female donor with multiple sclerosis, enrolled in a pregnancy study.

The count of this clone is one. The genes are TRBV28 and TRBJ2-1, with D perhaps TRBD1 (6 bases). This CDR3 has 16 amino acids. The V gene's germline CDR1 is MDHEN and CDR2 SYDVKM. V was clipped by 1 base and J by 5 bases, with 15 bases between them. The CDR3 sequence: CASSLSGTLYHNEQFF. In DNA, the CDR3 is TGTGCCAGCAGTTTATCCGGGACATTGTACCACAATGAGCAGTTCTTC.

This clone came up once. This rearrangement joins TRBV5-1 to TRBJ1-2; 9 nucleotides agree with TRBD1. The V gene end was trimmed by 0 bases and the J gene end by 4 bases; junction bases not matched to a gene: 7. Germline V CDR1 and CDR2: SGHRS, YFSETQ. The CDR3 has 16 amino acids. CDR3 coding DNA: TGCGCCAGCAGCTTGGATGGACAGGGGAGCGGCTATGGCTACACCTTC. It encodes CASSLDGQGSGYGYTF.

V gene TRBV19 combines with J gene TRBJ1-5; D not certain. Trimming took off 1 base at V and 7 bases at J, with 11 bases between the two ends. The CDR3 is made up of 14 amino acids. In germline, CDR1 is LNHDA, CDR2 SQIVND (reference sequence). CDR3 loop: CASSIGQSGQPQHF. CDR3 nucleotide sequence: TGTGCCAGTAGTATAGGCCAAAGTGGCCAGCCCCAGCATTTT.

V is TRBV5-4 and J is TRBJ2-5; 9 nucleotides align to TRBD1. Germline CDR1 is SGHNT and CDR2 is YYREEE (reference sequence). J gave up 5 bases and V 5 bases, and 7 bases lay outside the gene matches. The CDR3 has 14 amino acids. The CDR3 DNA reads as TGTGCCAGCAGACACAGGGGGCGAGGGGAGACCCAGTACTTC. This translates into CASRHRGRGETQYF.

The chain is built from TRBV10-2 and TRBJ1-1; D is possibly TRBD1 (5 bases). The CDR3 loop spans 14 amino acids. V was clipped by 6 bases and J by 5 bases, with 16 bases between them. Germline CDR1 is WSHSY and CDR2 is SAAADI. For the CDR3, the DNA is TGCGCCAGCAGGAGCGGAGGGGTTGGTACTGAAGCTTTCTTT. This codes for CASRSGGVGTEAFF.

The genes are TRBV5-1 and TRBJ2-7; TRBD2 matches at 12 bases. Losses at the gene ends were 4 bases for V and 0 bases for J; bases not matched to a gene: 11. CDR3 length equals 18 residues. Germline assignment: CDR1 SGHRS and CDR2 YFSETQ. CDR3 protein: CASSLWTSGTSSSYEQYF. In nucleotides, the CDR3 is TGCGCCAGCAGCCTTTGGACTAGCGGGACTTCAAGCTCCTACGAGCAGTACTTC.

The chain couples TRBV5-4 to TRBJ1-1; 7 bases align to TRBD1. The CDR3 is 14 residues long. From germline, CDR1 is SGHNT and CDR2 YYREEE (reference sequence). With V trimmed by 1 base and J by 3 bases, 3 bases remained unmatched. The CDR3 region is CASSLQGGYTEAFF. The CDR3 DNA sequence: TGTGCCAGCAGCTTGCAAGGGGGCTACACTGAAGCTTTCTTT. The entire variable domain, with the rest obtained from reference TRBV5-4 and TRBJ1-1, is as follows: ETGVTQSPTHLIKTRGQQVTLRCSSQSGHNTVSWYQQALGQGPQFIFQYYREEENGRGNFPPRFSGLQFPNYSSELNVNALELDDSALYLCASSLQGGYTEAFFGQGTRLTVV.

V usage is TRBV28 and J usage is TRBJ2-3; D not certain. V lost 7 bases to trimming and J lost 6 bases, with 17 bases between them. The CDR3 sequence is 14 residues long. Germline V gives CDR1 MDHEN, CDR2 SYDVKM. CDR3 nucleotide sequence: TGTGCCAGCAAGAACGAAAACTATCCCGATACGCAGTATTTT. Its translation is CASKNENYPDTQYF.

The chain is built from TRBV11-2 and TRBJ1-2; D unclear. Germline V CDR1 and CDR2: SGHAT, FQNNGV. This CDR3 region has 14 residues. The V end was cut by 3 bases, the J end by 4 bases, with 12 bases between. The CDR3 DNA sequence: TGTGCCAGCAGCTTTCTGGGCAGCCCCTATGGCTACACCTTC. As protein: CASSFLGSPYGYTF. The full variable domain, completed using reference TRBV11-2 and TRBJ1-2, is EAGVAQSPRYKIIEKRQSVAFWCNPISGHATLYWYQQILGQGPKLLIQFQNNGVVDDSQLPKDRFSAERLKGVDSTLKIQPAKLEDSAVYLCASSFLGSPYGYTFGSGTRLTVV.

The chain couples TRBV2 to TRBJ1-5; 11 nucleotides line up with TRBD1. V lost 5 bases, J lost 7 bases, and 7 bases stayed unmatched. Germline CDR1 SNHLY, CDR2 FYNNEI. This CDR3 is built from 15 residues. CDR3 in amino acids: CASSQGQGANQPQHF. The CDR3 DNA reads as TGTGCCAGCAGTCAAGGACAGGGGGCCAACCAGCCCCAGCATTTT.

This sequence joins TRBV7-3 and TRBJ2-3; D unresolved. The CDR3 has 14 amino acids. The V gene's germline CDR1 is SGHTA and CDR2 FQGTGA. V lost 2 bases to trimming and J lost 3 bases, with 9 bases between them. As DNA, the CDR3 is TGTGCCAGCAGCTTAGCTAGGCCGACAGATACGCAGTATTTT. Translated: CASSLARPTDTQYF.

This chain connects TRBV28 to TRBJ1-5; D uncertain. Germline V gives CDR1 MDHEN, CDR2 SYDVKM. Trimming took 5 bases from V and 3 from J, leaving 14 bases between them. The CDR3 loop spans 15 amino acids. The CDR3 reads CASSPSPAFNQPQHF. DNA for the CDR3: TGTGCCAGCAGTCCGAGCCCAGCGTTCAATCAGCCCCAGCATTTT.

V gene TRBV2 combines with J gene TRBJ1-2; TRBD1 aligns across 9 bases. CDR1 is SNHLY, CDR2 FYNNEI, per germline. The trim removed 8 bases at V and 4 bases at J, leaving 11 bases unmatched. This CDR3 spans 15 amino acids. The CDR3 region has the DNA TGTGCCAGCCAAGGAGGGACAGGGATGGGCTATGGCTACACCTTC. It translates to CASQGGTGMGYGYTF.

The chain employs TRBV19 and TRBJ2-1; the D gene is possibly TRBD2 (5 bases). V lost 5 bases to trimming and J lost 0 bases, with 11 bases between them. The CDR3 has 15 residues. Germline V lookup: CDR1 LNHDA, CDR2 SQIVND (reference sequence). The CDR3 DNA is TGTGCCAGTAGTTTGACGGGGAACTCCTACAATGAGCAGTTCTTC. Its translation is CASSLTGNSYNEQFF.

This clone has just one count. The rearrangement links TRBV11-2 to TRBJ1-1; D gene unclear. Germline CDR1 SGHAT, CDR2 FQNNGV. With 6 bases removed from V and 1 base from J, the gap between germline ends came to 6 bases. CDR3 length: 12 amino acids. The CDR3 DNA reads TGTGCCAGCAGTCTCAGGAACACTGAAGCTTTCTTT. This encodes CASSLRNTEAFF.

The V gene is TRBV19, the J gene TRBJ2-3, with 7 bases fitting TRBD1. The CDR3 is 18 amino acids. The ends lost 2 bases at V and 0 bases at J; junction bases unmatched: 11. Germline values: CDR1 LNHDA, CDR2 SQIVND (reference sequence). CDR3 sequence (DNA): TGTGCCAGTAGTATACCCCGGGCCGGGACAGCTAGCACAGATACGCAGTATTTT. This encodes CASSIPRAGTASTDTQYF.

The chain is built from TRBV5-1 and TRBJ2-3, with 13 positions matching TRBD2. Trimming at V came to 3 bases and at J to 1 base, leaving 5 bases not matched to a gene. Per the germline V gene, CDR1 is SGHRS and CDR2 is YFSETQ. The CDR3 extends over 17 amino acids. The CDR3 protein is CASSWGTSGIGTDTQYF. The CDR3 nucleotides read TGCGCCAGCAGCTGGGGGACTAGCGGGATAGGCACAGATACGCAGTATTTT.

This chain links TRBV11-1 with TRBJ2-5; tentatively, D is TRBD2 (6 bases). Looked up from germline, CDR1 is SGHAT and CDR2 is FQDESV (reference sequence). The CDR3 covers 15 residues. Trimming left V 0 bases short and J 5 bases short, with 13 bases between. The DNA for the CDR3 is TGTGCCAGCAGCTTAGCGGTACCGGGAGTTGAGACCCAGTACTTC. Protein product: CASSLAVPGVETQYF.

The chain joins TRBV9 to TRBJ2-7; D may be TRBD2 (6 bases). Germline V gene lookup returns CDR1 SGDLS and CDR2 YYNGEE. V gave up 4 bases and J gave up 4 bases, with 15 bases separating them. This CDR3 has 14 amino acids. In nucleotides, the CDR3 is TGTGCCAGCAGCCCCACCGGGAGTGGTTACGAGCAGTACTTC. This translates into CASSPTGSGYEQYF.

This clone was counted once. J is TRBJ1-5 and V is TRBV28, with 9 bases lining up with TRBD1. CDR1 MDHEN and CDR2 SYDVKM come from the germline V gene. With V trimmed by 6 bases and J by 7 bases, 13 bases remained unmatched. This CDR3 has 16 amino acids. CDR3 loop: CASSSRPGTGSQPQHF. As DNA, the CDR3 is TGTGCCAGCAGCTCCCGCCCCGGGACAGGGAGCCAGCCCCAGCATTTT. Drawing the rest from reference TRBV28 and TRBJ1-5, the complete variable domain is DVKVTQSSRYLVKRTGEKVFLECVQDMDHENMFWYRQDPGLGLRLIYFSYDVKMKEKGDIPEGYSVSREKKERFSLILESASTNQTSMYLCASSSRPGTGSQPQHFGDGTRLSIL.

A single count supports this clone. V usage is TRBV29-1 and J usage is TRBJ2-5; TRBD1 agrees at 7 bases. This CDR3 region has 12 residues. The junction had 6 bases not matched to a gene; V was cut back by 6 bases and J by 5 bases. The germline V gene has CDR1 SQVTM and CDR2 ANQGSEA. CDR3 sequence (DNA): TGCAGCGTAAGCCGGGACAGTGAGACCCAGTACTTC. This encodes CSVSRDSETQYF.

In nucleotides, the CDR3 is TGTGCCAGCAGCGTAGGTGTTGGGGCGGGAGGCCTCCCGGGCGAGCAGTACTTC. It codes for CASSVGVGAGGLPGEQYF. This chain joins TRBV9 and TRBJ2-7; 8 bases align to TRBD2. Germline CDR1 reads SGDLS; CDR2 reads YYNGEE. The CDR3 is made up of 18 amino acids. Trimming cost V 0 bases and J 6 bases; bases outside gene matches: 17.

The chain employs TRBV30 and TRBJ1-6; 12 nucleotides agree with TRBD1. The CDR3 is made up of 17 amino acids. Per the germline V gene, CDR1 is GTSNPN and CDR2 is SVGIG (reference sequence). Trimming took 3 bases from V and 2 from J; bases not matched to a gene: 5. The CDR3 nucleotides read TGTGCCTGGAGCCCTGGGACAGGGGGCGCCTATAATTCACCCCTCCACTTT. Protein product: CAWSPGTGGAYNSPLHF.

The rearrangement uses TRBV14 and TRBJ1-1, with D hard to call. Trimming took off 0 bases at V and 3 bases at J, with 14 bases between the two ends. Germline CDR1 is SGHDN and CDR2 is FVKESK. The length of the CDR3 is 16 residues. The CDR3 nucleotides are TGTGCCAGCAGCCAAGATAGATCAGGCTACTACACTGAAGCTTTCTTT. Translation: CASSQDRSGYYTEAFF.

This chain uses TRBV4-3 with TRBJ2-3; 8 bases fit TRBD2. Trimming removed 3 bases from V and 2 bases from J; junction bases left unmatched: 1. Germline V gene data show CDR1 as LGHNA and CDR2 as YSLEER. This CDR3 is 14 amino acids long. The CDR3 loop reads CASSQGLDTDTQYF. CDR3 bases: TGCGCCAGCAGCCAGGGACTAGACACAGATACGCAGTATTTT.

The J gene is TRBJ1-4, the V gene TRBV28; weak D call: TRBD1 (6 bases). Trimming stripped 1 base from V and 6 bases from J, with 12 bases between. Germline loops: CDR1 MDHEN, CDR2 SYDVKM. CDR3 length equals 15 residues. CDR3 in DNA: TGTGCCAGCAGTTTATCGGGGCAGGGGTATGAAAAACTGTTTTTT. This sequence encodes CASSLSGQGYEKLFF.